This TCR beta chain was captured in a study of blood T cell repertoires in COVID-19. Study context: The samples span acute and convalescent COVID-19 from the United States, Italy and Spain. PBMCs, B-cell-depleted T cells, or T cells were the source of the cDNA or gDNA that made up the material.

Original data processing: By means of reference gene primer amplification, nucleated cell counts were estimated. Produced via immunoSEQ multiplex PCR; TCRdb's table is partial and in-frame only. For V, J and clone size, that table is used; D and trimming come from the DNA. This table holds roughly 150,000 clones, under 85% found once. CDR1 and CDR2 from the germline V gene are SQVTM and ANQGSEA. The V and J ends lost 4 bases and 3 bases respectively, with 12 bases between them. The CDR3 extends over 13 amino acids. The sequencing input was peripheral blood. The chain couples TRBV29-1 to TRBJ1-1, with D possibly TRBD1 on 6 matching bases. The TCR sequence derives from a man between 65 and 85 years old who had recovered from COVID-19. CDR3 region: CSVAQGTYTEAFF. CDR3 DNA sequence: TGCAGCGTTGCACAGGGAACGTACACTGAAGCTTTCTTT.